The rows below give T cell receptor beta chains drawn from one sample of a study of Graves' ophthalmopathy and Graves' hyperthyroidism. Each CDR3 protein gets one entry after TCRdb re-called the multiplex PCR reads with MiXCR. The sample consists of 300,000 to 500,000 distinct CDR3 sequences, 15% of them appearing once. The sample was peripheral blood. The receptors were sampled from a woman younger than 35 with stable Graves' hyperthyroidism. The CDR3 runs from the conserved cysteine through the conserved F or W. The order of the fields is J gene, clone size, D gene, V gene, CDR3 DNA, CDR3 protein. The D gene is left open where the match is weak. Only some rows state a clone size, as once, few, many or a class for expanded clones.

j_call: TRBJ1-2; clone_size: many; d_call: .; v_call: TRBV29-1; cdr3_nt: TGCAGCGTCGAGGGGGTTGGGGTGCCTAACTATGGCTACACCTTC; cdr3_aa: CSVEGVGVPNYGYTF
j_call: TRBJ2-5; clone_size: many; d_call: .; v_call: TRBV7-8; cdr3_nt: TGTGCCAGCAGCTTGCGGACATTGGACGAGACCCAGTACTTC; cdr3_aa: CASSLRTLDETQYF
j_call: TRBJ1-2; clone_size: many; d_call: .; v_call: TRBV6-5; cdr3_nt: TGTGCCAGCAGTTACGACAGTAACTATGGCTACACCTTC; cdr3_aa: CASSYDSNYGYTF
j_call: TRBJ2-5; clone_size: many; d_call: TRBD1; v_call: TRBV12-3/TRBV12-4; cdr3_nt: TGTGCCAGCAGTTGGACAGGGACCTTCCAAGAGACCCAGTACTTC; cdr3_aa: CASSWTGTFQETQYF
j_call: TRBJ1-5; clone_size: many; d_call: .; v_call: TRBV4-1; cdr3_nt: TGCGCCAGCAGCCAAGACGGGGCGGTTCAGCCCCAGCATTTT; cdr3_aa: CASSQDGAVQPQHF
j_call: TRBJ2-4; clone_size: .; d_call: .; v_call: TRBV5-1; cdr3_nt: TGCGCCAGCAGCCCTTCGACCGACCCAAATGCCAAAAACATTCAGTACTTC; cdr3_aa: CASSPSTDPNAKNIQYF
j_call: TRBJ1-1; clone_size: few; d_call: .; v_call: TRBV4-1; cdr3_nt: TGCGCCAGCAGCCACAAACAGGGAATGAACACTGAAGCTTTCTTT; cdr3_aa: CASSHKQGMNTEAFF
j_call: TRBJ2-2; clone_size: few; d_call: .; v_call: TRBV19; cdr3_nt: TGTGCCAGTAGAAGGGCCCTGAACACCGGGGAGCTGTTTTTT; cdr3_aa: CASRRALNTGELFF
j_call: TRBJ1-5; clone_size: .; d_call: .; v_call: TRBV12-3/TRBV12-4; cdr3_nt: TGTGCCAGCGAGCCAGTGGCGAATCAGCCTCAGCATTTT; cdr3_aa: CASEPVANQPQHF
j_call: TRBJ1-1; clone_size: many; d_call: .; v_call: TRBV9; cdr3_nt: TGTGCCAGCAGCGCGGGACACACAAACACTGAAGCTTTCTTT; cdr3_aa: CASSAGHTNTEAFF
j_call: TRBJ1-2; clone_size: many; d_call: TRBD1; v_call: TRBV28; cdr3_nt: TGTGCCAGCAGTCAAGACAGGGTGGATGGCTACACCTTC; cdr3_aa: CASSQDRVDGYTF
j_call: TRBJ2-5; clone_size: many; d_call: TRBD2; v_call: TRBV5-6; cdr3_nt: TGTGCCAGCAGCGGTAGCGGGGGAGAGACCCAGTACTTC; cdr3_aa: CASSGSGGETQYF
j_call: TRBJ1-6; clone_size: many; d_call: .; v_call: TRBV6-2/TRBV6-3; cdr3_nt: TGTGCCAGCAGTTCCCCACTTCGAGGTTCACCCCTCCACTTT; cdr3_aa: CASSSPLRGSPLHF
j_call: TRBJ1-1; clone_size: .; d_call: .; v_call: TRBV7-4; cdr3_nt: TGTGCCAGCAGCCTGGGCGCCCTTATCGGTGAAGCTTTCTTT; cdr3_aa: CASSLGALIGEAFF
j_call: TRBJ1-6; clone_size: many; d_call: .; v_call: TRBV9; cdr3_nt: TGTGCCAGCAGCGTAGGGGGGGCGGGTTCACCCCTCCACTTT; cdr3_aa: CASSVGGAGSPLHF
j_call: TRBJ1-1; clone_size: many; d_call: .; v_call: TRBV5-1; cdr3_nt: TGCGCCAGCAGCTTGGTGGTCAGGGCTGAAGCTTTCTTT; cdr3_aa: CASSLVVRAEAFF
j_call: TRBJ2-6; clone_size: .; d_call: .; v_call: TRBV6-2/TRBV6-3; cdr3_nt: TGTGCCAGCAGTCCCTATGCGTCCGGGGCCAACGTCCTGACTTTC; cdr3_aa: CASSPYASGANVLTF
j_call: TRBJ2-5; clone_size: many; d_call: .; v_call: TRBV6-9; cdr3_nt: TGTGCCAGCAGTTATGCCGGGCAAGAGACCCAGTACTTC; cdr3_aa: CASSYAGQETQYF
j_call: TRBJ1-1; clone_size: .; d_call: .; v_call: TRBV24-1; cdr3_nt: TGTGCCACCGCGGGGGGCACTGAAGCTTTCTTT; cdr3_aa: CATAGGTEAFF
j_call: TRBJ2-7; clone_size: .; d_call: TRBD2; v_call: TRBV4-1; cdr3_nt: TGCGCCAGCAGCCAAGAGCCGACTAGCGGATCCTACGAGCAGTACTTC; cdr3_aa: CASSQEPTSGSYEQYF
j_call: TRBJ2-7; clone_size: many; d_call: .; v_call: TRBV2; cdr3_nt: TGTGCCAGCAGTTCCGGGACCTACGAGCAGTACTTC; cdr3_aa: CASSSGTYEQYF
j_call: TRBJ1-5; clone_size: many; d_call: .; v_call: TRBV12-3/TRBV12-4; cdr3_nt: TGTGCCAGCAGTTTGGTACGGGATAGCAATCAGCCCCAGCATTTT; cdr3_aa: CASSLVRDSNQPQHF
j_call: TRBJ1-2; clone_size: many; d_call: .; v_call: TRBV25-1; cdr3_nt: TGTGCCAGCAGACAGGGTCCGACCTATGGCTACACCTTC; cdr3_aa: CASRQGPTYGYTF
j_call: TRBJ1-1; clone_size: many; d_call: .; v_call: TRBV20-1; cdr3_nt: TGCAGTGCTAGAGCTTGGCTCGGTACTGAAGCTTTCTTT; cdr3_aa: CSARAWLGTEAFF
j_call: TRBJ2-7; clone_size: many; d_call: .; v_call: TRBV6-2/TRBV6-3; cdr3_nt: TGTGCCAGCAGTTCTCCCTTCTACGAGCAGTACTTC; cdr3_aa: CASSSPFYEQYF
j_call: TRBJ2-2; clone_size: few; d_call: .; v_call: TRBV12-3/TRBV12-4; cdr3_nt: TGTGCCAGCACCAATAAGACCGGGGAGCTGTTTTTT; cdr3_aa: CASTNKTGELFF
j_call: TRBJ2-4; clone_size: many; d_call: .; v_call: TRBV19; cdr3_nt: TGTGCCAGCACAATATCTGAGGCAGGGAAAAACATTCAGTACTTC; cdr3_aa: CASTISEAGKNIQYF
j_call: TRBJ1-2; clone_size: many; d_call: .; v_call: TRBV6-2/TRBV6-3; cdr3_nt: TGTGCCAGCAGTTACTCGGAGACACATTATGGCTACACCTTC; cdr3_aa: CASSYSETHYGYTF
j_call: TRBJ2-2; clone_size: few; d_call: TRBD2; v_call: TRBV2; cdr3_nt: TGTGCCAGCAGCGTGACTAGCGGGGGGCAATTCACCGGGGAGCTGCTTTTT; cdr3_aa: CASSVTSGGQFTGELLF
j_call: TRBJ2-2; clone_size: many; d_call: TRBD2; v_call: TRBV24-1; cdr3_nt: TGTGCCACCAGTGACCCCACTAGCGGGGGGTACGGCGGGGAGCTGTTTTTT; cdr3_aa: CATSDPTSGGYGGELFF
j_call: TRBJ2-7; clone_size: many; d_call: .; v_call: TRBV6-5; cdr3_nt: TGTGCCAGCAGCAGTCGGCTCGCGGAGGGCTACGAGCAGTACTTC; cdr3_aa: CASSSRLAEGYEQYF
j_call: TRBJ1-1; clone_size: few; d_call: .; v_call: TRBV3-1; cdr3_nt: TGTGCCAGCAGCCAAGTAAGTAGGCAATTAGAAGCTTTCTTT; cdr3_aa: CASSQVSRQLEAFF
j_call: TRBJ2-2; clone_size: .; d_call: .; v_call: TRBV11-2; cdr3_nt: TGTGCCAGCGGCCTGGGACACACGAACACCGGGGAGCTGTTTTTT; cdr3_aa: CASGLGHTNTGELFF
j_call: TRBJ1-2; clone_size: many; d_call: TRBD1; v_call: TRBV11-3; cdr3_nt: TGTGCCAGCGGATTTATGGACAGGGCAGGTGGTGGCTACACCTTC; cdr3_aa: CASGFMDRAGGGYTF
j_call: TRBJ1-5; clone_size: many; d_call: TRBD1; v_call: TRBV6-2/TRBV6-3; cdr3_nt: TGTGCCAGCAGTTCCGGACAGGGGGCCCCCAATCAGCCCCAGCATTTT; cdr3_aa: CASSSGQGAPNQPQHF
j_call: TRBJ1-1; clone_size: many; d_call: .; v_call: TRBV12-3/TRBV12-4; cdr3_nt: TGTGCCAGCAGCGCAAGCGAGAGCGGCCCTGAAGCTTTCTTT; cdr3_aa: CASSASESGPEAFF
j_call: TRBJ2-7; clone_size: many; d_call: TRBD1; v_call: TRBV11-2; cdr3_nt: TGTGCCAGCAGTGTGGACAGGGGGCCTGGGGAGCAGTACTTC; cdr3_aa: CASSVDRGPGEQYF
j_call: TRBJ1-5; clone_size: many; d_call: TRBD1; v_call: TRBV7-9; cdr3_nt: TGTGCCAGCAGCGGAGGGACAGGCAATCAGCCCCAGCATTTT; cdr3_aa: CASSGGTGNQPQHF
j_call: TRBJ2-5; clone_size: few; d_call: .; v_call: TRBV2; cdr3_nt: TGTGCCAGCAGGGAGGTTTGGGGGAAGGGAAGAGAGACCCAGTACTTC; cdr3_aa: CASREVWGKGRETQYF
j_call: TRBJ2-2; clone_size: .; d_call: .; v_call: TRBV24-1; cdr3_nt: TGTGCCACCAGTGATTTGAGGGGTCCGAACACCGGGGAGCTGTTTTTT; cdr3_aa: CATSDLRGPNTGELFF
j_call: TRBJ1-1; clone_size: many; d_call: .; v_call: TRBV9; cdr3_nt: TGTGCCAGCAGCGTAGGACAGGTCAGCAACACTGAAGCTTTCTTT; cdr3_aa: CASSVGQVSNTEAFF
j_call: TRBJ2-1; clone_size: .; d_call: TRBD2; v_call: TRBV20-1; cdr3_nt: TGCAGTGCTGGAGACGGAGCGGGGTCCCACAATGAGCAGTTCTTC; cdr3_aa: CSAGDGAGSHNEQFF
j_call: TRBJ1-3; clone_size: once; d_call: TRBD1; v_call: TRBV15; cdr3_nt: TGTGCCACCAGCAGAGGCGGAGGACAGGGAACTGGAAACACCATATATTTT; cdr3_aa: CATSRGGGQGTGNTIYF
j_call: TRBJ1-2; clone_size: many; d_call: TRBD1; v_call: TRBV5-1; cdr3_nt: TGCGCCAGCAGCTTGGCGACAGGGGGTGGCTATGGCTACACCTTC; cdr3_aa: CASSLATGGGYGYTF
j_call: TRBJ2-7; clone_size: many; d_call: .; v_call: TRBV27; cdr3_nt: TGTGCCAGCAGTTTAGGACCCAACGAGCAGTACTTC; cdr3_aa: CASSLGPNEQYF
j_call: TRBJ1-2; clone_size: few; d_call: TRBD1; v_call: TRBV18; cdr3_nt: TGTGCAGGAAGGGGGCCGGGAGATGGCTACACCTTC; cdr3_aa: CAGRGPGDGYTF
j_call: TRBJ2-7; clone_size: few; d_call: TRBD1; v_call: TRBV18; cdr3_nt: TGTGCCAGCTCACAACGGACAGGGACCACCTACGAGCAGTACTTC; cdr3_aa: CASSQRTGTTYEQYF
j_call: TRBJ1-3; clone_size: many; d_call: TRBD1; v_call: TRBV6-1; cdr3_nt: TGTGCCACCTCGCTCTCCGGACAGGGGGCAACCATATATTTT; cdr3_aa: CATSLSGQGATIYF
j_call: TRBJ2-7; clone_size: many; d_call: TRBD1; v_call: TRBV6-5; cdr3_nt: TGTGCCAGCAGTTACACAGGGGGCAAACGCGAGCAGTACTTC; cdr3_aa: CASSYTGGKREQYF
j_call: TRBJ1-2; clone_size: many; d_call: .; v_call: TRBV27; cdr3_nt: TGTGCCAGCAGTTCCACAACAGCAAACCACTATGGCTACACCTTC; cdr3_aa: CASSSTTANHYGYTF
j_call: TRBJ2-7; clone_size: many; d_call: TRBD1; v_call: TRBV4-1; cdr3_nt: TGCGCCAGCAGCCTCCGAGGGACAGAAGTCTACGAGCAGTACTTC; cdr3_aa: CASSLRGTEVYEQYF
j_call: TRBJ1-2; clone_size: many; d_call: TRBD1; v_call: TRBV6-5; cdr3_nt: TGTGCCAGCAGTTACACAAGCTCAGGGGGCGGCTACACCTTC; cdr3_aa: CASSYTSSGGGYTF
j_call: TRBJ1-2; clone_size: many; d_call: .; v_call: TRBV7-2; cdr3_nt: TGTGCCAGCAGACGGGACACCGGGCTTGGCTACACCTTC; cdr3_aa: CASRRDTGLGYTF
j_call: TRBJ1-2; clone_size: many; d_call: TRBD1; v_call: TRBV11-1; cdr3_nt: TGTGCCAGCAGTAAAAGGGACAGGGCGCAAGCTAACTATGGCTACACCTTC; cdr3_aa: CASSKRDRAQANYGYTF
j_call: TRBJ1-5; clone_size: many; d_call: .; v_call: TRBV7-9; cdr3_nt: TGTGCCAGCAGCTTAGGTTATCAGCCCCAGCATTTT; cdr3_aa: CASSLGYQPQHF